These 3 T cell receptor beta chains came from one sample sequenced in a study of B cell selection in AIRE deficiency. Some clones are missing from TCRdb's copy, which holds only in-frame ones; the method was immunoSEQ multiplex PCR. The table records about 25,000 clones, 95% to 96% of them present only once. CD4+CD127+ cells were sorted as the conventional CD4 T cells. Sequenced sample: CD4+CD127+ conventional T cells sorted from PBMCs. These TCRs come from a human donor in good health.

This clone was observed a handful of times. The chain links TRBV29-1 to TRBJ1-2; 11 nucleotides line up with TRBD1. CDR1 and CDR2 from the germline V gene are SQVTM and ANQGSEA. CDR3 length: 14 residues. V trimming: 2 bases; J trimming: 6 bases; junction bases outside the gene matches: 5. The CDR3 DNA sequence: TGCAGCGTTGAAATTATGGGACAGGGGGATGGCTACACCTTC. This translates into CSVEIMGQGDGYTF.

The chain combines TRBV5-1 with TRBJ2-7; D possibly uses TRBD1 or TRBD2 (5 bases each). This CDR3 region has 15 residues. V was trimmed by 4 bases and J by 0 bases, leaving 14 bases between them. Germline V gene lookup returns CDR1 SGHRS and CDR2 YFSETQ. The CDR3 DNA sequence: TGCGCCAGCAGCCAAATTGAGGGGAGCTCCTACGAGCAGTACTTC. It encodes CASSQIEGSSYEQYF.

The V gene is TRBV6-1, the J gene TRBJ2-4; perhaps TRBD1 as D (5 bases). The CDR3 loop spans 14 amino acids. V was shortened by 7 bases and J by 0 bases, with 10 bases between the two germline ends. The germline V gene encodes CDR1 MNHNS and CDR2 SASEGT. DNA for the CDR3: TGTGCCAGCATACAGGACCTAGCCAAAAACATTCAGTACTTC. Its translation is CASIQDLAKNIQYF.